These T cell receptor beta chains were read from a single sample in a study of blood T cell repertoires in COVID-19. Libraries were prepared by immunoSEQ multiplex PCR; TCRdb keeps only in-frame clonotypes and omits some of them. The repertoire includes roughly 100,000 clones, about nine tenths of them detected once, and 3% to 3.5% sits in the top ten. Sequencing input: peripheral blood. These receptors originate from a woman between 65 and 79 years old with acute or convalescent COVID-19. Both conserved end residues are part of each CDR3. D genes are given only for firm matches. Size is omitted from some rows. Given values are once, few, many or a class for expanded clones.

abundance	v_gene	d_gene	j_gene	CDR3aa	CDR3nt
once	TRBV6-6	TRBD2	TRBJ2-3	CASSQTFPSSGGINTQYF	TGTGCCAGCAGTCAAACATTCCCCTCTAGCGGGGGGATAAATACGCAGTATTTT
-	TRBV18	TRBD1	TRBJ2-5	CASSPGDRVIQSETQYF	TGTGCCAGCTCACCAGGGGACAGGGTGATCCAATCGGAGACCCAGTACTTC
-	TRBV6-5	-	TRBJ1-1	CASNKQLELNTEAFF	TGTGCCAGCAACAAACAGTTGGAATTGAACACTGAAGCTTTCTTT
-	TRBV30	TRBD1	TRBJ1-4	CAWSLGWGQGVTNEKLFF	TGTGCCTGGAGTTTGGGGTGGGGACAGGGTGTAACTAATGAAAAACTGTTTTTT
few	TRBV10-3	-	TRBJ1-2	CAISVWQNYGYTF	TGTGCCATCAGTGTTTGGCAGAACTATGGCTACACCTTC
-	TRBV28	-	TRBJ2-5	CASRWTRGKETQYF	TGTGCCAGCAGGTGGACCCGGGGAAAAGAGACCCAGTACTTC
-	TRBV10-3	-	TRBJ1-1	CAISGAPKNTEAFF	TGTGCCATCAGTGGGGCCCCCAAGAACACTGAAGCTTTCTTT
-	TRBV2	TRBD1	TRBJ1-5	CASREDRDRQPQHF	TGTGCCAGCAGAGAAGACAGGGACCGTCAGCCCCAGCATTTT
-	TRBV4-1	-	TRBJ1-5	CASSQSPGRVEGNQPQHF	TGCGCCAGCAGCCAATCCCCGGGGAGGGTGGAGGGCAATCAGCCCCAGCATTTT
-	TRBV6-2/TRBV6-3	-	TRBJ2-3	CASSYGSGLSTDTQYF	TGTGCCAGCAGTTACGGGAGCGGACTTTCCACAGATACGCAGTATTTT
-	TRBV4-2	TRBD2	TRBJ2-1	CASSRAGQVAGNNEQFF	TGTGCCAGCAGCCGCGCAGGTCAAGTAGCGGGTAACAATGAGCAGTTCTTC
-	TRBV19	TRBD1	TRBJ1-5	CASSIVTGQGSQPQHF	TGTGCCAGTAGTATTGTTACGGGACAGGGGAGCCAGCCCCAGCATTTT
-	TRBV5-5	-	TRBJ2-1	CASSTQGGHEQFF	TGTGCCAGCAGCACACAGGGTGGCCATGAGCAGTTCTTC
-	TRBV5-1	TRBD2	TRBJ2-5	CASSLGAGDNQETQYF	TGCGCCAGCAGCTTGGGAGCGGGGGACAACCAAGAGACCCAGTACTTC
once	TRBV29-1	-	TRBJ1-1	CSVQGWGTEAFF	TGCAGCGTACAGGGATGGGGCACTGAAGCTTTCTTT
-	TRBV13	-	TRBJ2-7	CASSSRRPDYEQYF	TGTGCCAGCAGCTCGAGGAGGCCTGACTACGAGCAGTACTTC
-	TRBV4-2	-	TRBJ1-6	CASSQDQGADSPLHF	TGTGCCAGCAGCCAAGATCAAGGCGCGGATTCACCCCTCCACTTT
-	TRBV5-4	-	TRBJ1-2	CASSLKLTDSGAGYTF	TGTGCCAGCAGCCTTAAACTCACAGACAGTGGTGCTGGCTACACCTTC
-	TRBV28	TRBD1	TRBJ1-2	CASSFLSSQGYGYTF	TGTGCCAGCAGTTTTCTATCGTCACAGGGGTATGGCTACACCTTC
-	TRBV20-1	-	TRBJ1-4	CSARPGEKLFF	TGCAGTGCTAGACCCGGGGAAAAACTGTTTTTT
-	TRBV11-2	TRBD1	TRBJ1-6	CASSRGQAGAFTLHF	TGTGCCAGCAGCCGGGGACAGGCCGGGGCGTTCACCCTCCACTTT
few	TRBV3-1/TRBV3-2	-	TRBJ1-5	CASSQEGGQPQHF	TGTGCCAGCAGCCAAGAGGGGGGTCAGCCCCAGCATTTT
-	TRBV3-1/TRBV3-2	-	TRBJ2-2	CASSRDSGAGFNTGELFF	TGTGCCAGCAGTCGGGACTCCGGAGCTGGGTTTAACACCGGGGAGCTGTTTTTT
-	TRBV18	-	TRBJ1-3	CASSPLGSGRGKYGNTIYF	TGTGCCAGCTCACCTTTGGGATCCGGACGAGGGAAGTATGGAAACACCATATATTTT
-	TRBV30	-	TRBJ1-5	CAWSMGSSNQPQHF	TGTGCCTGGAGTATGGGTAGCAGCAATCAGCCCCAGCATTTT
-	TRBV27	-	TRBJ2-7	CASSQSGRTYEQYF	TGTGCCAGCAGTCAAAGCGGGCGGACCTACGAGCAGTACTTC
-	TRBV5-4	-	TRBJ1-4	CASSSAVDKGANEKLFF	TGTGCCAGCAGCTCCGCGGTGGATAAGGGAGCTAATGAAAAACTGTTTTTT
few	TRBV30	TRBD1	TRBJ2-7	CAWSVRQGVYEQYF	TGTGCCTGGAGTGTGCGCCAGGGGGTCTACGAGCAGTACTTC
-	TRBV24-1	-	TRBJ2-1	CATSDSRFVEQFF	TGTGCCACCAGTGACTCCAGGTTTGTGGAGCAGTTCTTC
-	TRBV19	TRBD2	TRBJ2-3	CASSRGLAGGTDTQYF	TGTGCCAGTAGTAGGGGACTAGCGGGAGGCACAGATACGCAGTATTTT
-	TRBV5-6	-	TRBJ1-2	CASSYAGSVYRYGYTF	TGTGCCAGCAGCTACGCCGGGAGCGTCTACCGCTATGGCTACACCTTC
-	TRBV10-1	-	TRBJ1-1	CASSESPSTGLTEAFF	TGCGCCAGCAGTGAGTCCCCGAGTACAGGGCTCACTGAAGCTTTCTTT
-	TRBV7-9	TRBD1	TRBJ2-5	CASSIGQGIETQYF	TGTGCCAGCAGCATCGGACAGGGTATAGAGACCCAGTACTTC
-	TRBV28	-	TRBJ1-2	CASRTVSYGYTF	TGTGCCAGCAGGACTGTTTCCTATGGCTACACCTTC
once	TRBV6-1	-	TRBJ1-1	CASSEQGAAFF	TGTGCCAGCAGTGAACAGGGCGCAGCTTTCTTT
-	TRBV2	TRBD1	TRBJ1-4	CASSSQGLLHEKLFF	TGTGCCAGCAGTTCACAGGGGCTCCTTCATGAAAAACTGTTTTTT
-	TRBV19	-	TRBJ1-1	CASSIERGQANTEAFF	TGTGCCAGTAGTATAGAGCGTGGGCAGGCAAACACTGAAGCTTTCTTT
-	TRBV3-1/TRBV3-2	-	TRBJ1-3	CASSLLKNTIYF	TGTGCCAGCAGCCTTCTTAAAAACACCATATATTTT
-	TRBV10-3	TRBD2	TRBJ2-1	CAIMAQGLAGKGEQFF	TGTGCCATCATGGCGCAGGGGCTAGCGGGAAAGGGTGAGCAGTTCTTC
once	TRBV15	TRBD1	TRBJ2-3	CATSSVLGGTGLADTQYF	TGTGCCACCAGCAGTGTCCTAGGTGGGACAGGATTAGCAGATACGCAGTATTTT
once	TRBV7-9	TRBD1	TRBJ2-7	CASSLAGQGDYEQYF	TGTGCCAGCAGCTTAGCTGGACAGGGAGACTACGAGCAGTACTTC
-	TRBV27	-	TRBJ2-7	CASSLSGGAQKQYF	TGTGCCAGCAGTTTATCGGGGGGGGCGCAAAAGCAGTACTTC
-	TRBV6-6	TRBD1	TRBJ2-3	CASSGTGGSVFDTQYF	TGTGCCAGCAGCGGGACAGGGGGCTCAGTCTTCGATACGCAGTATTTT
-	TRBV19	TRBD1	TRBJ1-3	CASRPAGTGGGTIYF	TGTGCCAGTAGGCCCGCCGGGACAGGGGGAGGCACCATATATTTT
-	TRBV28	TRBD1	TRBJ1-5	CASSLPLGQGGNQPQHF	TGTGCCAGCAGTTTACCCCTGGGACAGGGGGGCAATCAGCCCCAGCATTTT
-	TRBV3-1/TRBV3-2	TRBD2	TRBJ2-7	CASIPSGRKDEQYF	TGTGCCAGCATTCCAAGCGGGAGAAAAGACGAGCAGTACTTC
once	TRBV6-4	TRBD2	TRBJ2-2	CASSDASGVAGELFF	TGTGCCAGCAGTGACGCTAGCGGGGTTGCCGGGGAGCTGTTTTTT
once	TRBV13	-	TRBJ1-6	CASSVQKANSPLHF	TGTGCCAGCAGTGTACAGAAAGCCAATTCACCCCTCCACTTT
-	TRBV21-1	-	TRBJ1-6	CASSPGYRNFNSPLHF	TGTGCCAGCAGCCCCGGCTACAGGAACTTTAATTCACCCCTCCACTTT
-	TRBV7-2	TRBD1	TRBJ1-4	CASSNQGARGEKLFF	TGTGCCAGCAGCAATCAGGGGGCGCGAGGAGAAAAACTGTTTTTT
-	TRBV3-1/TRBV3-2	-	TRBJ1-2	CASSQDYRANYGYTF	TGTGCCAGCAGCCAAGACTACAGGGCTAACTATGGCTACACCTTC
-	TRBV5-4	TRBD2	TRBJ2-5	CASSPRVAGGETQYF	TGTGCCAGCAGCCCACGGGTAGCGGGGGGTGAGACCCAGTACTTC
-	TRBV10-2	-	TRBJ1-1	CASSESRETAEAFF	TGCGCCAGCAGTGAGTCGAGGGAAACCGCTGAAGCTTTCTTT
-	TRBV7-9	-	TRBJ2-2	CASSLRGKTGGELFF	TGTGCCAGCAGCTTAAGGGGAAAGACGGGCGGGGAGCTGTTTTTT